This TCR beta chain was sequenced for a study of regulatory T cells in long-lasting Graves disease. This clonotype was recorded a few times. Documented time point: persistent/refractory GD, antithyroid drugs over 5 years with positive TRAb. PBMCs were the source of the RNA used for TCR sequencing. Investigators prepared the TCR beta libraries by applying iRepertoire HTBI primers and Arm-PCR of CDR3 regions. MiXCR, applied by TCRdb to the multiplex PCR reads, yields one record per CDR3 protein. This sample has approximately 440,000 distinct CDR3 sequences; about a quarter occur once, and the top ten carry around 26%. V was cut by 4 bases and J by 5 bases, with 14 bases left in between. CDR1 and CDR2 (germline): SQVTM, ANQGSEA. The CDR3 sequence is 13 residues long.

The sample consisted of peripheral blood mononuclear cells (PBMCs), taken when the disease was refractory, from a patient treated with antithyroid drugs. The receptor's source is a female donor with Graves disease. The rearrangement joins TRBV29-1 to TRBJ1-2; D remains unclear. Here the CDR3 reads CSVGLESGYGYTF. CDR3 coding DNA: TGCAGCGTTGGGTTGGAAAGTGGGTATGGCTACACCTTC.